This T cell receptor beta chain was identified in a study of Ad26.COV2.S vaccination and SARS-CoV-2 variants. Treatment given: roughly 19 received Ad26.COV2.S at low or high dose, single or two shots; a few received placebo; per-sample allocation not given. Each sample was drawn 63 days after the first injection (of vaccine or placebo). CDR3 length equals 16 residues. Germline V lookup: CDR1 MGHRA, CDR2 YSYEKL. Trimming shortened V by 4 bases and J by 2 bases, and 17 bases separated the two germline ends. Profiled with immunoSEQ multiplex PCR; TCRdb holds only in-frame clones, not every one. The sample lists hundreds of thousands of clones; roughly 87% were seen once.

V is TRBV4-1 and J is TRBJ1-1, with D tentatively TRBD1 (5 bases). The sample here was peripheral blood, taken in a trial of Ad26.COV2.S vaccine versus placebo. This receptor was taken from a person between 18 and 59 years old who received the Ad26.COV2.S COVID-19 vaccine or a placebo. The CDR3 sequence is CASSRGSPRLNTEAFF. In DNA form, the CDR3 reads TGCGCCAGCAGCCGGGGGTCGCCTCGGCTAAACACTGAAGCTTTCTTT.